The 5 T cell receptor beta chains below were found in one sample sequenced in a study of vaccination effects on CD4 cells after COVID-19. Profiled with immunoSEQ multiplex PCR; TCRdb holds only in-frame clones, not every one. The data hold under 25,000 clones, with around 76% observed a single time. No antigen has been identified for these receptors. Viral peptide pool expansion of antigen-specific CD4+ T cells preceded sequencing in the ViraFEST assay. CD4+ T cell isolation took place after nine to eleven days of culture. Documented for the person is a PCR-confirmed SARS-CoV-2 infection occurring between March and December 2020. The material was CD4+ T cells from PBMCs cultured with SARS-CoV-2 spike peptides, obtained before COVID-19 vaccination. The receptors were gathered from a human donor who had a prior SARS-CoV-2 infection.

The J gene is TRBJ2-6, the V gene TRBV19, with 8 bases aligning to TRBD1. Germline CDR1 and CDR2: LNHDA and SQIVND (reference sequence). Trimming removed 4 bases from V and 0 bases from J; junction bases left unmatched: 8. The CDR3 consists of 18 residues. The CDR3 sequence: CASSTWTGSDSGANVLTF. Here the CDR3 DNA reads TGTGCCAGTAGTACATGGACAGGGTCCGACTCTGGGGCCAACGTCCTGACTTTC.

This clone was seen more than once but under ten times. The rearrangement joins TRBV5-4 to TRBJ2-3; the match to TRBD2 covers 7 bases. The V segment lost 1 base and the J segment 0 bases; nucleotides outside the gene matches: 2. The germline CDR1 and CDR2 sequences are SGHNT and YYREEE (reference sequence). The CDR3 extends over 15 amino acids. The CDR3 nucleotides are TGTGCCAGCAGCTTGCTAGCGGTGAGCACAGATACGCAGTATTTT. This sequence encodes CASSLLAVSTDTQYF.

V usage is TRBV11-2 and J usage is TRBJ2-2; tentative D call: TRBD1 (9 bases). The CDR3 has 17 residues. V was trimmed by 5 bases and J by 4 bases, leaving 20 bases between them. CDR1 is SGHAT and CDR2 is FQNNGV in the germline V gene. The CDR3, as DNA: TGTGCCAGCAGCAGCTACAGGGGGCGGGGGGTCACCGGGGAGCTGTTTTTT. Amino acids: CASSSYRGRGVTGELFF.

The chain joins TRBV11-3 to TRBJ2-3; D tentatively reads TRBD1 or TRBD2 (5 bases each). The CDR3 runs 13 residues. Trimming removed 6 bases from V and 9 bases from J, with 16 bases in between. Germline V gene lookup returns CDR1 SGHNT and CDR2 YENEEA. The CDR3 nucleotides are TGTGCCAGCAGTCTTTCAATGGGGGTCACGCAGTATTTT. Its protein product is CASSLSMGVTQYF.

The rearrangement uses TRBV27 and TRBJ2-7; D may be TRBD2 (6 bases). The germline CDR1 and CDR2 sequences are MNHEY and SMNVEV (reference sequence). Trimming took off 4 bases at V and 2 bases at J, with 15 bases between the two ends. This CDR3 spans 15 amino acids. CDR3 region: CASSYNVGGAYEQYF. The CDR3 region has the DNA TGTGCCAGCAGTTACAATGTCGGGGGTGCCTACGAGCAGTACTTC.